The rows below give T cell receptor beta chains drawn from one sample of a study of T-cell memory formation after mild COVID-19. TCRdb reprocessed the 5' RACE reads with MiXCR, giving one entry per CDR3 protein. This table has about 140,000 distinct CDR3 sequences, 25% appearing once. The sequenced sample was PBMCs or a T cell subset sorted from them (not recorded which). The receptors here all came from an adult woman who had mild COVID-19 (a few samples of this study predate the infection). Cell type and time point are not known. Each CDR3 is given without its conserved first and last residue. A row's size may be missing; if present it is once, few, many or a size class.

v_gene,abundance,j_gene,CDR3aa
TRBV11-2,few,TRBJ2-1,ASSLGSSFSYNEQF
TRBV4-3,NA,TRBJ2-1,ASSQDRNLYNEQF
TRBV7-9,few,TRBJ1-4,ASSLGGRNEKLF
TRBV6-2/TRBV6-3,NA,TRBJ2-5,ASRSLLAGEQETQY
TRBV6-5,few,TRBJ2-7,ASRADIYEQY
TRBV7-8,few,TRBJ2-7,ASSSPGEKYEQY
TRBV9,NA,TRBJ2-3,ASSARGGDRALDTQY
TRBV6-1,NA,TRBJ1-6,ASSEAVSAGVSPLH
TRBV4-3,many,TRBJ2-3,ASSQDGGFSTDTQY
TRBV4-3,NA,TRBJ2-2,ASSLGGRTGELF
TRBV15,NA,TRBJ1-1,ATSPGQGRARL
TRBV7-7,NA,TRBJ2-1,ASSLAPSGSYNEQF
TRBV9,few,TRBJ2-2,ASSLRGGRELF
TRBV20-1,few,TRBJ1-3,SAREWGSSGNTIY
TRBV20-1,NA,TRBJ2-7,SARDVASGDSSYEQY
TRBV7-9,NA,TRBJ2-5,ASSPVAGEETQY
TRBV4-1,NA,TRBJ1-2,ASSQDGTPYGYT
TRBV5-1,NA,TRBJ2-7,ASTPAPGGYEQY
TRBV12-3/TRBV12-4,few,TRBJ2-3,ASRPGISSTDTQY
TRBV7-6,NA,TRBJ2-5,ASSLTAGLQETQY
TRBV7-9,many,TRBJ2-1,ASSLSGNEQF
TRBV29-1,NA,TRBJ1-1,SDRGGTEAF
TRBV7-6,few,TRBJ2-3,ASSAQPGLAGGADTQY
TRBV7-9,NA,TRBJ2-1,ASSSPGIVGTVLF
TRBV9,few,TRBJ1-1,ASSVQGGGTEAF
TRBV29-1,NA,TRBJ2-2,SAGWAHAGTNTGELF
TRBV12-3/TRBV12-4,few,TRBJ2-1,ATNLGYNEQF
TRBV5-5,NA,TRBJ1-6,ASSPSYNSPLH
TRBV6-5,few,TRBJ2-3,ASSYTYTDTQY
TRBV21-1,NA,TRBJ1-2,ASSKGGEGLPSLGYT
TRBV18,NA,TRBJ2-1,ASSPVWGLDEQF
TRBV18,few,TRBJ1-5,ASSPPGGLGHHLNQPQH